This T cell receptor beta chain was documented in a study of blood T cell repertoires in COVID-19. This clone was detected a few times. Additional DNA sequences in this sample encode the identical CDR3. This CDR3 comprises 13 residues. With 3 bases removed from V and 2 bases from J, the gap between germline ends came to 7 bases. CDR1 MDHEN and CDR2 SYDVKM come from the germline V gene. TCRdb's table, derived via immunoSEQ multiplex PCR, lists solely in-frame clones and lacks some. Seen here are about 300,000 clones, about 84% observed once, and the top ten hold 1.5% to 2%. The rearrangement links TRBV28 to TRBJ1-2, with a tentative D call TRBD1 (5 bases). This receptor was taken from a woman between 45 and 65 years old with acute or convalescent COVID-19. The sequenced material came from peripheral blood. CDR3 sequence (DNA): TGTGCCAGCAGTTTGGGGGGGAACTATGGCTACACCTTC. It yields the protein CASSLGGNYGYTF.